Below, 14 T cell receptor beta chains from the same sample are listed, as sequenced in a study of T-cell memory formation after mild COVID-19. TCRdb called the 5' RACE reads again in MiXCR, with one record for every CDR3 protein. The sample records fewer than 250,000 distinct CDR3 sequences, approximately 10% being singletons. The sample taken for sequencing was PBMCs or a T cell subset sorted from them (not recorded which). These receptors originate from a young man who had mild COVID-19 (a few samples of this study predate the infection). Cell type and time point are not known.

The chain uses TRBV20-1 and TRBJ2-1; perhaps TRBD2 as D (5 bases). The CDR3 totals 12 residues. Trimming shortened V by 5 bases and J by 5 bases, and 10 bases separated the two germline ends. CDR1 and CDR2 from the germline V gene are DFQATT and SNEGSKA (reference sequence). The CDR3, as DNA: TGCAGTGCTGATGGACTCGACAATGAGCAGTTCTTC. It specifies CSADGLDNEQFF.

A few counts support this clonotype. This chain uses TRBV5-1 with TRBJ2-4, with D unresolved. The V end was cut by 4 bases, the J end by 8 bases, with 16 bases between. The V gene's germline CDR1 is SGHRS and CDR2 YFSETQ. The CDR3 is made up of 14 amino acids. The CDR3 nucleotides read TGCGCCAGCAGCCCGAGTCCTGATTCGGACATTCAGTACTTC. This sequence encodes CASSPSPDSDIQYF.

The rearrangement links TRBV6-2 or TRBV6-3 to TRBJ1-5, with D possibly TRBD1 on 6 matching bases. This CDR3 spans 13 amino acids. Trimming stripped 6 bases from V and 7 bases from J, with 13 bases between. Per the germline V gene, CDR1 is MNHEY and CDR2 is SVGEGT. The CDR3 DNA sequence: TGTGCCAGCAGGCCTCAGGGGCGGCAGCCCCAGCATTTT. It translates to CASRPQGRQPQHF.

This clonotype was counted between two and nine times. The CDR3 loop reads CASSLVVRGTEAFF. The CDR3 DNA sequence: TGTGCCAGCAGCTTAGTAGTTCGGGGCACTGAAGCTTTCTTT. This chain uses TRBV7-9 with TRBJ1-1; no definite D call. The CDR3 runs 14 residues. Germline CDR1 SEHNR, CDR2 FQNEAQ (reference sequence). Trimming cost V 1 base and J 4 bases, with 10 bases left between them.

This chain links TRBV6-5 with TRBJ2-7, with a possible D match to TRBD1 (5 bases). The V end was cut by 6 bases, the J end by 3 bases, with 18 bases between. This CDR3 spans 15 amino acids. Germline V gene lookup returns CDR1 MNHEY and CDR2 SVGAGI. CDR3 sequence (DNA): TGTGCCAGCAGCCGGACGTCTGCAGGGATCTACGAGCAGTACGTC. Translation gives CASSRTSAGIYEQYV.

This clonotype was seen more than once but under ten times. Its ends do not fully match the called genes, so a read error is possible. J is TRBJ2-1 and V is TRBV20-1; possibly TRBD2 for D (5 bases). Germline-derived CDR1 and CDR2 are DFQATT and SNEGSKA (reference sequence). The CDR3 length is 11 residues. In DNA, the CDR3 is TGCTGGAGGCACCGGTACACTGAGCAGTTCTTC. Protein sequence: CWRHRYTEQFF.

The chain combines TRBV20-1 with TRBJ2-3; 9 bases align to TRBD2. Losses at the gene ends were 5 bases for V and 0 bases for J; bases not matched to a gene: 6. Germline lookup yields CDR1 DFQATT and CDR2 SNEGSKA (reference sequence). The CDR3 sequence is 15 residues long. The CDR3 DNA sequence: TGCAGTGCTGTTAGCGGGGGCACCAGCACAGATACGCAGTATTTT. It yields the protein CSAVSGGTSTDTQYF.

This clonotype was detected a few times. The chain uses TRBV19 and TRBJ2-7, with 11 bases identical to TRBD1. V lost 10 bases to trimming and J lost 3 bases; unmatched junction nucleotides: 11. The CDR3 has 15 amino acids. CDR1 and CDR2 from the germline V gene are LNHDA and SQIVND (reference sequence). The CDR3 DNA reads TGTGCCACCCGTTCGGGGACAGGGGGGGACTACGAGCAGTACGTC. Its translation: CATRSGTGGDYEQYV.

This clonotype has just a few counts. V usage is TRBV5-1 and J usage is TRBJ1-5; no definite D call. V was shortened by 0 bases and J by 0 bases, with 7 bases between the two germline ends. Germline values: CDR1 SGHRS, CDR2 YFSETQ. CDR3 length equals 15 residues. CDR3 nucleotides: TGCGCCAGCAGCTTGGGACTTAATAGCAATCAGCCCCAGCATTTT. Amino acid sequence: CASSLGLNSNQPQHF.

DNA for the CDR3: TGCAGTGCTGGGGCGGGAGGTCCCTACGAGCAGTACGTC. Translating it yields CSAGAGGPYEQYV. The V call is TRBV20-1, the J call TRBJ2-7; 8 bases fit TRBD2. CDR1 and CDR2 from the germline V gene are DFQATT and SNEGSKA (reference sequence). J lost 2 bases, V lost 5 bases, and 5 bases had no gene match. There are 13 residues in the CDR3.

The genes are TRBV6-6 and TRBJ2-7; D ambiguous. Germline CDR1 and CDR2: MNHNY and SVGAGI (reference sequence). The V and J ends lost 6 bases and 6 bases respectively, with 9 bases between them. The CDR3 runs 11 residues. CDR3 region: CASRVNAEQYF. The CDR3 nucleotides are TGTGCCAGCAGAGTAAACGCCGAGCAGTACTTC.

This chain links TRBV28 with TRBJ2-5; 16 bases are a match to TRBD2. The CDR3 runs 19 residues. Germline V gene sequence: CDR1 MDHEN, CDR2 SYDVKM. Unmatched junction bases numbered 8, after V lost 1 base and J lost 3 bases. The CDR3 DNA is TGTGCCAGCAGTTTATCCCGGGGACTAGCGGGGGGGCGAAAAGAGACCCAGTACTTC. This sequence encodes CASSLSRGLAGGRKETQYF.

This clonotype appeared many times. This sequence joins TRBV29-1 and TRBJ2-7; no clear D gene. CDR3 size: 10 residues. V lost 4 bases and J lost 12, with 13 bases in between. CDR1 is SQVTM, CDR2 ANQGSEA, per germline. CDR3 region: CSVGEFRRYF. In DNA, the CDR3 is TGCAGCGTTGGCGAATTCCGCAGGTACTTC.

The rearrangement joins TRBV5-1 to TRBJ1-1; D not certain. Germline V gene lookup returns CDR1 SGHRS and CDR2 YFSETQ. The CDR3 covers 13 residues. V was pared by 3 bases and J by 8 bases, with 14 bases between. The CDR3 DNA sequence: TGCGCCAGCAGCTACGGCTCTCAGGAGGAAGCTTTCTTT. Its protein product is CASSYGSQEEAFF.